This T cell receptor beta chain was obtained from a study of cytomegalovirus exposure and HLA in healthy donors. The study's findings and limits: Rates of TCR association differed by HLA locus in a later analysis, with DRB1 highest and HLA-C lowest. Published work reported that the classifier diagnosed cytomegalovirus status with high specificity and sensitivity.

CDR1 and CDR2 (germline): LNHDA, SQIVND (reference sequence). Trimming at V came to 4 bases and at J to 5 bases, leaving 11 bases not matched to a gene. The CDR3 runs to 16 residues. Turning to this clone: Its antigen is unknown.

It was with 60 Vbeta and 13 Jbeta primers that the PCR ran. The assay was immunoSEQ multiplex PCR, and TCRdb's table has in-frame clones only and misses some. The sample lists about 150,000 clones; under 90% were seen once. Sequencing was done on a sample of PBMCs. This sequence originates from a man younger than 35 in good health and CMV-seronegative. J is TRBJ2-5 and V is TRBV19; 9 positions match TRBD1. The CDR3 coding sequence is TGTGCCAGTAGTAAGTGGGGACAGGGAACCCAGGAGACCCAGTACTTC. This translates into CASSKWGQGTQETQYF.